This T cell receptor (beta chain) was documented in a study of T cell changes during pregnancy in multiple sclerosis. J lost 4 bases, V lost 7 bases, and 5 bases had no gene match. Germline lookup yields CDR1 SNHLY and CDR2 FYNNEI. The CDR3 is 14 amino acids. Here immunoSEQ multiplex PCR was the method, and the copy in TCRdb shows in-frame clones only, minus some. This table has about 79,000 clones, about nine tenths appearing once. Sequences were derived from CD4+ T cells from peripheral blood mononuclear cells, sampled in the second trimester of pregnancy. This chain links TRBV2 with TRBJ1-2; TRBD1 matches 11 bases. This TCR was sampled from a female donor with multiple sclerosis, enrolled in a pregnancy study. The CDR3 DNA follows: TGTGCCAGCATTAGGACAGGGGGCACCTATGGCTACACCTTC. Translated: CASIRTGGTYGYTF. Together with reference TRBV2 and TRBJ1-2, the CDR3 gives the full variable domain: EPEVTQTPSHQVTQMGQEVILRCVPISNHLYFYWYRQILGQKVEFLVSFYNNEISEKSEIFDDQFSVERPDGSNFTLKIRSTKLEDSAMYFCASIRTGGTYGYTFGSGTRLTVV.